Each of the 14 T cell receptor beta chains below was sequenced from the same sample in a study of shared clonotypes between healthy human individuals. Method: immunoSEQ multiplex PCR; TCRdb's copy keeps in-frame clones and lacks some. The table lists over a million clones, approximately 97% of them singletons, with roughly 1.1% in the top ten. Sequences were obtained from naive CD4+ T cells sorted from blood. Described subset: CD45RA+ positively selected. These receptors originate from a man aged 25 to 40 in good health.

The chain couples TRBV6-6 to TRBJ2-7; D is unresolved. Between the trimmed V and J ends, which lost 1 base and 6 bases, there was a span of 7 bases. Germline V lookup: CDR1 MNHNY, CDR2 SVGAGI (reference sequence). The CDR3 runs 12 residues. For the CDR3, the DNA is TGTGCCAGCAGTTACTTCCCTGGCGAGCAGTACTTC. Translation: CASSYFPGEQYF.

V is TRBV7-9 and J is TRBJ2-2; no clear D. The CDR3 is made up of 16 amino acids. Trimming cost V 1 base and J 2 bases, with 11 bases left between them. Per the germline V gene, CDR1 is SEHNR and CDR2 is FQNEAQ (reference sequence). The CDR3 DNA follows: TGTGCCAGCAGCTTAGGATCTAACACCAACACCGGGGAGCTGTTTTTT. It is translated as CASSLGSNTNTGELFF. Full variable domain (missing parts from reference TRBV7-9 and TRBJ2-2): DTGVSQNPRHKITKRGQNVTFRCDPISEHNRLYWYRQTLGQGPEFLTYFQNEAQLEKSRLLSDRFSAERPKGSFSTLEIQRTEQGDSAMYLCASSLGSNTNTGELFFGEGSRLTVL.

V gene TRBV6-5 combines with J gene TRBJ1-3; D unresolved. V lost 0 bases and J lost 3, with 12 bases in between. The germline gives CDR1 MNHEY, CDR2 SVGAGI. This CDR3 contains 16 residues. DNA of the CDR3: TGTGCCAGCAGTTACTCCCCGGGGAGGGTTGGAAACACCATATATTTT. It encodes CASSYSPGRVGNTIYF.

This clone was counted a single time. The V and J genes are TRBV5-6 and TRBJ2-7; D remains ambiguous. Germline CDR1 is SGHDT and CDR2 is YYEEEE. The CDR3 has 14 amino acids. V shed 4 bases and J shed 2 bases, with 13 bases lying between them. CDR3 protein: CASSLPTETYEQYF. The CDR3 nucleotides are TGTGCCAGCAGCCTCCCGACCGAAACCTACGAGCAGTACTTC.

The chain employs TRBV9 and TRBJ2-7; D unresolved. CDR3 length equals 13 residues. Trimming left V 0 bases short and J 6 bases short, with 10 bases between. Germline loops: CDR1 SGDLS, CDR2 YYNGEE. CDR3 protein: CASSVVAGVEQYF. The CDR3 bases are TGTGCCAGCAGCGTAGTGGCAGGCGTCGAGCAGTACTTC. The full variable domain, completed using reference TRBV9 and TRBJ2-7, is DSGVTQTPKHLITATGQRVTLRCSPRSGDLSVYWYQQSLDQGLQFLIQYYNGEERAKGNILERFSAQQFPDLHSELNLSSLELGDSALYFCASSVVAGVEQYFGPGTRLTVT.

V usage is TRBV30 and J usage is TRBJ2-5; 13 bases agree with TRBD2. Germline trimming cut 0 bases from V and 2 bases from J; bases unmatched to any gene: 9. This CDR3 has 18 residues. Germline values: CDR1 GTSNPN, CDR2 SVGIG (reference sequence). The CDR3 DNA follows: TGTGCCTGGAGTGTAGGCTGGACTAGCGGGAGAACGCAAGAGACCCAGTACTTC. Encoded protein: CAWSVGWTSGRTQETQYF.

This chain links TRBV15 with TRBJ1-5; perhaps TRBD1 as D (5 bases). Germline assignment: CDR1 LNHNV and CDR2 YYDKDF (reference sequence). The CDR3 loop spans 18 amino acids. V gave up 4 bases and J gave up 0 bases, with 19 bases separating them. The CDR3 is CATSKWGPGGYSNQPQHF. CDR3 bases: TGTGCCACCAGCAAATGGGGACCCGGGGGGTATAGCAATCAGCCCCAGCATTTT.

The DNA of the CDR3 is TGCAGCGTGAGTGGAAAGGACTCTGGAAACACCATATATTTT. It codes for CSVSGKDSGNTIYF. The chain joins TRBV29-1 to TRBJ1-3; D is unclear. The CDR3 covers 14 residues. V gave up 6 bases and J gave up 0 bases, with 12 bases separating them. Germline-derived CDR1 and CDR2 are SQVTM and ANQGSEA.

The V gene is TRBV7-2, the J gene TRBJ2-7, with a possible D match to TRBD1 (5 bases). This CDR3 comprises 12 residues. Germline V gene sequence: CDR1 SGHTA, CDR2 FQGNSA. Trimming removed 5 bases at V and 6 bases at J, with 11 bases between. CDR3 region: CASSKPGAEQYF. As DNA, the CDR3 is TGTGCCAGCAGCAAACCTGGGGCCGAGCAGTACTTC.

The chain couples TRBV7-8 to TRBJ2-5; 10 bases map to TRBD2. The CDR3 contains 19 residues. Trimming took 2 bases from V and 5 from J; bases not matched to a gene: 17. In germline, CDR1 is SGHVS, CDR2 FQNEAQ. In DNA form, the CDR3 reads TGTGCCAGCAGCTTACGCCTAGCGGGAGTAAAGGGCGGGGGGGAGACCCAGTACTTC. This translates into CASSLRLAGVKGGGETQYF.

The rearrangement links TRBV6-1 to TRBJ1-5; tentative D call: TRBD1 (6 bases). V lost 4 bases to trimming and J lost 4 bases, with 11 bases between them. Germline V gives CDR1 MNHNS, CDR2 SASEGT. The CDR3 has 14 amino acids. The CDR3 bases are TGTGCCAGCAGTGTCAGGGGATCAAATCAGCCCCAGCATTTT. Translated, it gives CASSVRGSNQPQHF.

This chain uses TRBV14 with TRBJ1-1, with D unresolved. V was pared by 2 bases and J by 0 bases, with 4 bases between. Looked up from germline, CDR1 is SGHDN and CDR2 is FVKESK. CDR3 length: 13 amino acids. The CDR3 region has the DNA TGTGCCAGCAGCCAACAGCTGAACACTGAAGCTTTCTTT. Translating it yields CASSQQLNTEAFF. The whole variable domain, filled in from reference TRBV14 and TRBJ1-1, reads EAGVTQFPSHSVIEKGQTVTLRCDPISGHDNLYWYRRVMGKEIKFLLHFVKESKQDESGMPNNRFLAERTGGTYSTLKVQPAELEDSGVYFCASSQQLNTEAFFGQGTRLTVV.

This chain links TRBV10-3 with TRBJ2-7; 7 nucleotides agree with TRBD1. Germline-derived CDR1 and CDR2 are ENHRY and SYGVKD. This CDR3 is built from 15 residues. The V gene end was trimmed by 6 bases and the J gene end by 5 bases; junction bases not matched to a gene: 13. CDR3 sequence reads: CAISAQTGNRDEQYF. CDR3 in DNA: TGTGCCATCAGCGCCCAGACAGGGAATCGTGACGAGCAGTACTTC.

To note about this clone: At the DNA level, this CDR3 is encoded by other sequences in the same sample as well. This rearrangement joins TRBV5-1 to TRBJ2-7; no clear D gene. Germline CDR1 reads SGHRS; CDR2 reads YFSETQ. This CDR3 has 12 amino acids. V gave up 0 bases and J gave up 3 bases, with 4 bases separating them. In nucleotides, the CDR3 is TGCGCCAGCAGCTTGGACGGCTACGAGCAGTACTTC. It codes for CASSLDGYEQYF. The whole variable domain, filled in from reference TRBV5-1 and TRBJ2-7, reads KAGVTQTPRYLIKTRGQQVTLSCSPISGHRSVSWYQQTPGQGLQFLFEYFSETQRNKGNFPGRFSGRQFSNSRSEMNVSTLELGDSALYLCASSLDGYEQYFGPGTRLTVT.